This T cell receptor beta chain was identified during a study of Ad26.COV2.S vaccination and SARS-CoV-2 variants. Study background: Intramuscularly, Ad26.COV2.S was given either once or twice, 56 days apart. Points from the study as a whole: Substantial breadth was reported for post-vaccination spike-specific CD8+ and CD4+ T cells. The TCR breadth and depth analyses may have produced an underestimate of total T cell responses.

Unmatched junction bases numbered 2, after V lost 5 bases and J lost 5 bases. CDR3 size: 12 residues. Treatment given: around 19 received Ad26.COV2.S at low or high dose, single or two shots; 5 received placebo; per-sample allocation not given. Day 63 after the first vaccine or placebo injection was the time point for sampling. An Ad26 vector carrying the Wuhan-strain SARS-CoV-2 spike served as the vaccine. Assay used: immunoSEQ multiplex PCR; TCRdb lists only in-frame clones, some missing. The sample comprises about 480,000 clones, around 88% of which are singletons, and roughly 12% rests with the top ten. A remark on this clone: Its antigen is not known.

The V and J genes are TRBV12-3 or TRBV12-4 and TRBJ2-5; 7 bases fit TRBD1. This sequence originates from a person between 18 and 65 years old who received the Ad26.COV2.S COVID-19 vaccine or a placebo. The starting material was peripheral blood, obtained in a trial of Ad26.COV2.S vaccine versus placebo. The DNA of the CDR3 is TGTGCCAGCAGTCCCAGGGGGGAGACCCAGTACTTC. Its protein is CASSPRGETQYF.